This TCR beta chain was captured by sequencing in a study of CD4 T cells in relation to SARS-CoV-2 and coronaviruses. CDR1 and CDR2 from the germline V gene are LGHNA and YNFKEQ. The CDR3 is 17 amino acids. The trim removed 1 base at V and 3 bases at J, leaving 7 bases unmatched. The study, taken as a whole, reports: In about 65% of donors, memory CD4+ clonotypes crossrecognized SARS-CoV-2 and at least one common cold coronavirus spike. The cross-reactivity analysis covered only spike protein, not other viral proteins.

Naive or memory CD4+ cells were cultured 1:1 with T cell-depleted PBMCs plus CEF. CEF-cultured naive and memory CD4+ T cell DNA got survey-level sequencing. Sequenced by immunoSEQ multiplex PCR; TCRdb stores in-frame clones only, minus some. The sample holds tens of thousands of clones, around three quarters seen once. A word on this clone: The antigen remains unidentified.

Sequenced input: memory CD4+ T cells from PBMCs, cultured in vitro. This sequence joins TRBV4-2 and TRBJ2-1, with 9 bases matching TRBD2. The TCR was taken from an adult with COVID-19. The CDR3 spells CASSQGRSGSGYNEQFF. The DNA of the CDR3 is TGTGCCAGCAGCCAAGGGCGTAGCGGGAGCGGCTACAATGAGCAGTTCTTC.